The 6 T cell receptor beta chains below come from one sample, sequenced in a study of cytomegalovirus exposure and HLA in healthy donors. 60 Vbeta and 13 Jbeta primers were used in PCR. Profiled with immunoSEQ multiplex PCR; TCRdb holds only in-frame clones, not every one. Of 90,000 to 150,000 clones listed, 15% to 19% are singletons. Sequencing input: PBMCs. The origin of the receptors is a woman aged 18-29 years in good health and CMV-seronegative.

The V and J genes are TRBV25-1 and TRBJ2-1, with 7 bases matching TRBD2. Germline CDR1 is MGHDK and CDR2 is SYGVNS. This CDR3 is built from 17 residues. V gave up 4 bases and J gave up 0 bases; unmatched junction bases: 9. CDR3 residues: CASSGEESGISYNEQFF. For the CDR3, the DNA is TGTGCCAGCAGTGGGGAGGAGAGCGGGATCTCCTACAATGAGCAGTTCTTC.

The chain links TRBV6-5 to TRBJ2-7, with D possibly TRBD2 on 5 matching bases. The CDR3 has 15 amino acids. Germline V gene data show CDR1 as MNHEY and CDR2 as SVGAGI. Trimming removed 5 bases at V and 2 bases at J, with 16 bases between. The CDR3 reads CASSGRGFKPYEQYF. CDR3 coding DNA: TGTGCCAGCAGTGGCCGGGGTTTTAAGCCCTACGAGCAGTACTTC.

V gene TRBV9 combines with J gene TRBJ1-1, with D possibly being TRBD1 (5 bases). Germline lookup yields CDR1 SGDLS and CDR2 YYNGEE. Trimming removed 0 bases at V and 6 bases at J, with 12 bases between. This CDR3 contains 14 residues. DNA of the CDR3: TGTGCCAGCAGCGTAGGAGGCGGGGGGTCTGAAGCTTTCTTT. As protein: CASSVGGGGSEAFF.

The genes are TRBV28 and TRBJ1-1; D gene ambiguous. Deletions cut 6 bases from V and 6 bases from J, with 11 bases between. This CDR3 comprises 12 residues. The germline gives CDR1 MDHEN, CDR2 SYDVKM. CDR3 bases: TGTGCCAGCAGGTCCGAGGTTGCTGAAGCTTTCTTT. This translates into CASRSEVAEAFF. Full variable domain (remainder filled in from reference TRBV28 and TRBJ1-1): DVKVTQSSRYLVKRTGEKVFLECVQDMDHENMFWYRQDPGLGLRLIYFSYDVKMKEKGDIPEGYSVSREKKERFSLILESASTNQTSMYLCASRSEVAEAFFGQGTRLTVV.

Here the CDR3 DNA reads TGTGCCAGCAGCTTGGGATTTATGGGCCCCACTGAAGCTTTCTTT. This sequence encodes CASSLGFMGPTEAFF. The gene calls are TRBV5-4 and TRBJ1-1; D remains ambiguous. The ends were cut back, 0 bases at V and 4 bases at J, with 13 bases in the middle. CDR3 length equals 15 residues. Germline CDR1 SGHNT, CDR2 YYREEE (reference sequence).

This clone was found a few times. The V and J genes are TRBV13 and TRBJ1-2, with a weak D call TRBD1 (5 bases). Germline V gene lookup returns CDR1 PRHDT and CDR2 FYEKMQ (reference sequence). Trimming cost V 3 bases and J 3 bases, with 20 bases left between them. This CDR3 comprises 17 residues. The CDR3 sequence: CASSFTGGVAPDYGYTF. The DNA for the CDR3 is TGTGCCAGCAGCTTCACCGGGGGAGTCGCCCCGGACTATGGCTACACCTTC.